This T cell receptor beta chain was found in a study of T cells expressing NK-cell markers. Study-level background: Sorted CD3+CD56+NKG2C+, CD3+CD56+NKG2C- and CD3+CD56-NKG2C+ T-cell subsets were beta-chain profiled.

With the 5' RACE reads reprocessed, TCRdb shows one record per CDR3 protein and no DNA. Recorded for this sample: about 460,000 distinct CDR3 sequences. Germline V lookup: CDR1 SGDLS, CDR2 YYNGEE. The CDR3 is 19 residues long. Sequencing input: blood T cells: a sorted CD56 or NKG2C T cell subset, CD4+ or CD8+ T cells, or bulk PBMC T cells (not recorded which). The chain is built from TRBV9 and TRBJ2-1. The receptor comes from a woman in her 50s in good health. The CDR3 loop is CASSKVVMGPGISYNEQFF.